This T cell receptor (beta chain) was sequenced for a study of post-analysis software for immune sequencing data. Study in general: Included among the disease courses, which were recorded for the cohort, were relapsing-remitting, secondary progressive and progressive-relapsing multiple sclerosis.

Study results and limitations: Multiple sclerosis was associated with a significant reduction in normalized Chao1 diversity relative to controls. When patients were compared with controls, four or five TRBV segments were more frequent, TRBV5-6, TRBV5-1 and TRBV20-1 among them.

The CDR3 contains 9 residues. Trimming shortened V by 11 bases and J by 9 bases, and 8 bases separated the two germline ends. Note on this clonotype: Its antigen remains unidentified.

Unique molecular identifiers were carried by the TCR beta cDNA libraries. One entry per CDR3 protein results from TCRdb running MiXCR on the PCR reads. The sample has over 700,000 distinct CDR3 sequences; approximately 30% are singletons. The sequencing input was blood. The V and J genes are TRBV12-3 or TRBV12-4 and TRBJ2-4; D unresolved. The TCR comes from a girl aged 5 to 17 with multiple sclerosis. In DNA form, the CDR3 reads TGTGCCCCCGCGTGCATTCAGTACTTC. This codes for CAPACIQYF.